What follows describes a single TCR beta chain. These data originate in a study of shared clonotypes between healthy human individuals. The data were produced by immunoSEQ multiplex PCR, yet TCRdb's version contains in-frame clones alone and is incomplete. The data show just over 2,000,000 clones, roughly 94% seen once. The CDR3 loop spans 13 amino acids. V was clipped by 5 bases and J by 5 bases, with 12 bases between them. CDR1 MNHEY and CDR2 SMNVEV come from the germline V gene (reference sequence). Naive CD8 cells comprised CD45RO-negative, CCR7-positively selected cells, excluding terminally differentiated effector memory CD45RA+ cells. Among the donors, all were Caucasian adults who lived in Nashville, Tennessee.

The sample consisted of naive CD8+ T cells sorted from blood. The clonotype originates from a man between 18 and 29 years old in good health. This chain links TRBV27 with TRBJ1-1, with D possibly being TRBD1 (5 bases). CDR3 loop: CASSPLGVTEAFF. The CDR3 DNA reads TGTGCCAGCAGTCCCTTGGGGGTAACTGAAGCTTTCTTT.